The rows below give T cell receptor beta chains drawn from one sample of a study of Ad26.COV2.S vaccination and SARS-CoV-2 variants. Libraries were prepared by immunoSEQ multiplex PCR; TCRdb keeps only in-frame clonotypes and omits some of them. The table records about 480,000 clones, approximately 88% of them present only once. The specimen comprised peripheral blood, sampled in a trial of Ad26.COV2.S vaccine versus placebo. All receptors come from a person between 18 and 65 years old who received the Ad26.COV2.S COVID-19 vaccine or a placebo. CDR3s include the opening cysteine and the closing phenylalanine or tryptophan. A D gene is named only where the DNA matches it firmly. Some rows mark clone size as missing; the rest say once, few, many or name a class of expanded clone.

D gene	V gene	J gene	clone size	CDR3 DNA	CDR3 protein
TRBD2	TRBV7-8	TRBJ2-1	-	TGTGCCAGCAGCTTAGTAGCGGGAGGGAGCAATGAGCAGTTCTTC	CASSLVAGGSNEQFF
-	TRBV7-8	TRBJ2-5	-	TGTGCCAGCAGCTTAGCGGGCCACCCGGGGGAGACCCAGTACTTC	CASSLAGHPGETQYF
-	TRBV7-2	TRBJ2-2	-	TGTGCCAGCAGCCCTACTAGGAACACCGGGGAGCTGTTTTTT	CASSPTRNTGELFF
TRBD2	TRBV5-1	TRBJ2-5	-	TGCGCCAGCAGCATAGCGGGAGGGTCCCAAGAGACCCAGTACTTC	CASSIAGGSQETQYF
TRBD1	TRBV5-8	TRBJ2-7	-	TGTGCCAGCTCTCGGGACAGGGCTTCCTACGAGCAGTACTTC	CASSRDRASYEQYF
TRBD1	TRBV2	TRBJ1-2	-	TGTGCCAGCAGTGAATGGACAGGGGACTATGGCTACACCTTC	CASSEWTGDYGYTF
-	TRBV10-3	TRBJ2-3	-	TGTGCCATCAGCCGGGGGAACGGGGATACGCAGTATTTT	CAISRGNGDTQYF
TRBD1	TRBV5-6	TRBJ2-7	-	TGTGCCAGCAGCTTCGGTCTCGGACAGGGGATAAACGAGCAGTACTTC	CASSFGLGQGINEQYF
TRBD2	TRBV24-1	TRBJ2-1	few	TGTGCCACCAGTGACCCCCCTAGCGGCGAGCAGTTCTTC	CATSDPPSGEQFF
TRBD1	TRBV19	TRBJ1-2	-	TGTGCCAGTAGATCCGGGACAGGCGACGGACCCGTCTATGGCTACACCTTC	CASRSGTGDGPVYGYTF
-	TRBV6-5	TRBJ2-3	-	TGTGCCAGCAGCGACTCCCTGGGGGATACGCAGTATTTT	CASSDSLGDTQYF
-	TRBV11-2	TRBJ2-4	-	TGTGCCAGCAGCGCTTGGGACTTAGCCAAAAACATTCAGTACTTC	CASSAWDLAKNIQYF
TRBD1	TRBV30	TRBJ1-1	-	TGTGCCTGGAGACTGGGACGACAGGGAGTTAGCACTGAAGCTTTCTTT	CAWRLGRQGVSTEAFF
TRBD1	TRBV24-1	TRBJ2-1	-	TGTGCCACCAGTGAAGGGGGACAGGGGGCGCGAAATGAGCAGTTCTTC	CATSEGGQGARNEQFF
-	TRBV4-3	TRBJ1-2	once	TGCGCCAGCAGCCAAGGTCGTACTGGGTACTATGGCTACACCTTC	CASSQGRTGYYGYTF
-	TRBV20-1	TRBJ2-5	-	TGCAGTGCTAGTTCACCCCGGGACTTCCAAGAGACCCAGTACTTC	CSASSPRDFQETQYF
-	TRBV19	TRBJ1-1	few	TGTGCCAGTAGGATGTGGGCTGAAGCTTTCTTT	CASRMWAEAFF
TRBD2	TRBV27	TRBJ2-1	-	TGTGCCAGCAGTTCGTCCGCCGGGACTAGATCAAATGAGCAGTTCTTC	CASSSSAGTRSNEQFF
-	TRBV10-3	TRBJ1-5	-	TGTGCCATCAGCCCGGACAGCCTTTTGGGTAGCAATCAGCCCCAGCATTTT	CAISPDSLLGSNQPQHF
TRBD2	TRBV14	TRBJ2-3	-	TGTGCCAGCAGCCAAGCGGCGGGAGTAAGGACAGATACGCAGTATTTT	CASSQAAGVRTDTQYF
-	TRBV13	TRBJ2-6	-	TGTGCCAGCAGCTTAGGCATCGGCCGGACCTCTGGGGCCAACGTCCTGACTTTC	CASSLGIGRTSGANVLTF
TRBD1	TRBV15	TRBJ2-3	-	TGTGCCACCAGCAGGGCAGGGGGTAGCACAGATACGCAGTATTTT	CATSRAGGSTDTQYF
TRBD1	TRBV7-8	TRBJ1-6	once	TGTGCCAGCAGCTTAGGGACAGGGTTGTGGTCACCCCTCCACTTT	CASSLGTGLWSPLHF